These 23 T cell receptor beta chains originate from one sample sequenced in a study of response to subunit inactivated influenza vaccine. TCRdb re-called the RT-PCR reads with MiXCR, one entry per CDR3 protein. Of 530,000 or so distinct CDR3 sequences in the sample, roughly 10% are singletons; the top ten hold about 9.4%. Sequencing used PBMCs from blood, obtained on the day of vaccination. The receptors shown here come from a man in his forties or fifties who received an inactivated influenza vaccine.

This clonotype was seen more than once but under ten times. The genes are TRBV3-1 and TRBJ1-1; unclear D gene. V lost 3 bases to trimming and J lost 5 bases, with 13 bases between them. The CDR3 totals 14 residues. Per the germline V gene, CDR1 is LGHDT and CDR2 is YNNKEL (reference sequence). The CDR3 bases are TGTGCCAGCAGCCAGGGCCAAAAGAGTACTGAAGCTTTCTTT. Amino acid sequence: CASSQGQKSTEAFF.

The rearrangement joins TRBV6-2 or TRBV6-3 to TRBJ1-1; D remains ambiguous. Germline V lookup: CDR1 MNHEY, CDR2 SVGEGT. The CDR3 has 16 residues. Trimming removed 2 bases from V and 5 bases from J, with 18 bases in between. CDR3 sequence (DNA): TGTGCCAGCAGTTACGAAGGAAAAATAAGGAGGACTGAAGCTTTCTTT. Amino acids: CASSYEGKIRRTEAFF.

This chain uses TRBV28 with TRBJ2-1, with D perhaps matching TRBD1 or TRBD2 (5 bases each). Between the trimmed V and J ends, which lost 5 bases and 16 bases, there was a span of 18 bases. In germline, CDR1 is MDHEN, CDR2 SYDVKM. The CDR3 consists of 12 residues. DNA of the CDR3: TGTGCCAGCAGTCCCTCCAGGGACCGCGGCTTCTTC. This sequence encodes CASSPSRDRGFF.

This clonotype appeared many times. The rearrangement joins TRBV10-3 to TRBJ1-3; D remains ambiguous. The CDR3 runs 12 residues. The ends were cut back, 8 bases at V and 4 bases at J, with 9 bases in the middle. The germline V gene encodes CDR1 ENHRY and CDR2 SYGVKD. The CDR3 here is CAIGHPGNTIYF. The DNA for the CDR3 is TGTGCCATCGGTCATCCCGGAAACACCATATATTTT.

The rearrangement joins TRBV7-9 to TRBJ2-3, with no clear D. The CDR3 consists of 14 residues. The germline gives CDR1 SEHNR, CDR2 FQNEAQ (reference sequence). Trimming removed 6 bases at V and 0 bases at J, with 10 bases between. The CDR3 DNA reads TGTGCCAGCAGACTACTGATTAGCACAGATACGCAGTATTTT. Translating gives CASRLLISTDTQYF.

The sample holds many counts of this clonotype. This chain links TRBV7-9 with TRBJ2-3; TRBD2 is a possible D gene (7 bases). CDR1 SEHNR and CDR2 FQNEAQ come from the germline V gene (reference sequence). The ends were cut back, 4 bases at V and 6 bases at J, with 17 bases in the middle. The CDR3 is 15 residues long. The CDR3 reads CASSSLGGAVDTQYF. The CDR3 DNA follows: TGTGCCAGCAGCTCCTTGGGGGGGGCCGTGGATACGCAGTATTTT.

This clonotype has just a few counts. The chain carries TRBV7-2 and TRBJ2-1; the D gene could be TRBD1 or TRBD2 (5 bases each). CDR1 is SGHTA, CDR2 FQGNSA, per germline. The CDR3 loop spans 17 amino acids. Trimming left V 5 bases short and J 1 base short, with 18 bases between. CDR3 nucleotide sequence: TGTGCCAGCAGCCACGCCGGGGCGGGCCTATCCTACAATGAGCAGTTCTTC. Its protein is CASSHAGAGLSYNEQFF.

This clonotype was counted between two and nine times. The chain has TRBV5-1 and TRBJ2-2, with D tentatively TRBD2 (6 bases). With 3 bases removed from V and 0 bases from J, the gap between germline ends came to 9 bases. This CDR3 region has 15 residues. Germline V CDR1 and CDR2: SGHRS, YFSETQ. Written as DNA, the CDR3 is TGCGCCAGCAGCTGGGCGGGACCGAACACCGGGGAGCTGTTTTTT. This sequence encodes CASSWAGPNTGELFF.

The chain has TRBV7-9 and TRBJ2-7; no clear D gene. The germline V gene has CDR1 SEHNR and CDR2 FQNEAQ (reference sequence). CDR3 size: 12 residues. Trimming pared 5 bases from V and 7 bases from J, leaving 12 bases between. Here the CDR3 DNA reads TGTGCCAGCAGCGATGCGCGTAGGGAGCAGTACTTC. Amino acid sequence: CASSDARREQYF.

This clonotype appeared a few times. J is TRBJ2-1 and V is TRBV6-2 or TRBV6-3; 8 bases are shared with TRBD2. V gave up 3 bases and J gave up 3 bases; unmatched junction bases: 4. CDR1 and CDR2 (germline): MNHEY, SVGEGT. This CDR3 contains 15 residues. CDR3: CASSYPGLVYNEQFF. The CDR3 nucleotides read TGTGCCAGCAGTTATCCGGGACTAGTCTACAATGAGCAGTTCTTC.

This clonotype was counted only a few times. The chain employs TRBV20-1 and TRBJ1-1; possibly TRBD1 for D (5 bases). Germline CDR1 reads DFQATT; CDR2 reads SNEGSKA (reference sequence). The germline V and J ends were trimmed by 1 base and 1 base, with 10 bases remaining between them. The CDR3 is made up of 14 amino acids. CDR3 in amino acids: CSARVSGPNTEAFF. In nucleotides, the CDR3 is TGCAGTGCTAGAGTCTCGGGACCGAACACTGAAGCTTTCTTT.

This chain joins TRBV6-2 or TRBV6-3 and TRBJ2-2; possible D gene TRBD2, 7 bases. This CDR3 has 15 residues. In germline, CDR1 is MNHEY, CDR2 SVGEGT. The V end was cut by 6 bases, the J end by 2 bases, with 13 bases between. The CDR3 spells CASRRGGTNTGELFF. The CDR3 DNA is TGTGCCAGCAGAAGGGGGGGGACCAACACCGGGGAGCTGTTTTTT.

The CDR3 loop is CASSSGQGITDTQYF. In DNA, the CDR3 is TGTGCCAGCAGCTCGGGACAGGGTATCACAGATACGCAGTATTTT. This chain links TRBV7-8 with TRBJ2-3, with 9 bases aligning to TRBD1. Unmatched junction bases numbered 4, after V lost 4 bases and J lost 2 bases. From germline, CDR1 is SGHVS and CDR2 FQNEAQ. The length of the CDR3 is 15 residues.

The chain uses TRBV24-1 and TRBJ2-1; D not certain. The CDR3 length is 13 residues. The germline gives CDR1 KGHDR, CDR2 SFDVKD. V shed 2 bases and J shed 9 bases, with 10 bases lying between them. In DNA form, the CDR3 reads TGTGCCACCAGTGATTCTTTTTTAGGTGAGCAGTTCTTC. It yields the protein CATSDSFLGEQFF.

The chain links TRBV10-3 to TRBJ2-1; TRBD1 matches 8 bases. This CDR3 has 14 amino acids. Germline assignment: CDR1 ENHRY and CDR2 SYGVKD. Unmatched junction bases numbered 2, after V lost 3 bases and J lost 4 bases. The DNA for the CDR3 is TGTGCCATCAGTGACAGACAGGGGTACAATGAGCAGTTCTTC. It specifies CAISDRQGYNEQFF.

This clonotype was counted ten times or more. The chain links TRBV4-2 to TRBJ2-4; D perhaps matches TRBD2 (5 bases). Trimming stripped 0 bases from V and 6 bases from J, with 12 bases between. CDR1 is LGHNA, CDR2 YNFKEQ, per germline. CDR3 length: 15 amino acids. In nucleotides, the CDR3 is TGTGCCAGCAGCCAAGAAGGACTTGCCCGAAACATTCAGTACTTC. As protein: CASSQEGLARNIQYF.

The chain combines TRBV29-1 with TRBJ2-3; 8 nucleotides agree with TRBD2. Germline CDR1 SQVTM, CDR2 ANQGSEA. V was pared by 8 bases and J by 0 bases, with 4 bases of the junction left unmatched. The CDR3 has 13 residues. The CDR3 loop is CSLIAGSTDTQYF. CDR3 coding DNA: TGCAGCCTTATAGCGGGGAGCACAGATACGCAGTATTTT.

This clonotype was counted ten times or more. V gene TRBV6-2 or TRBV6-3 combines with J gene TRBJ2-5; D ambiguous. Germline lookup yields CDR1 MNHEY and CDR2 SVGEGT. V was trimmed by 6 bases and J by 5 bases, leaving 22 bases between them. The CDR3 has 16 residues. The CDR3 nucleotides read TGTGCCAGCAGACTCATTGGACCGCCTTCGAGGGAGACCCAGTACTTC. This encodes CASRLIGPPSRETQYF.

This clonotype occurred many times. The chain couples TRBV19 to TRBJ2-3; 11 nucleotides line up with TRBD1. V shed 5 bases and J 4 bases; nucleotides not matched to a gene: 5. This CDR3 contains 15 residues. Looked up from germline, CDR1 is LNHDA and CDR2 is SQIVND (reference sequence). CDR3 residues: CASSARDRGADTQYF. The CDR3 DNA reads TGTGCCAGTAGTGCCCGGGACAGGGGGGCAGATACGCAGTATTTT.

The V and J genes are TRBV6-5 and TRBJ1-1; 7 bases align to TRBD1. The CDR3 totals 11 residues. V shed 7 bases, J shed 7 bases, and the junction held 3 bases outside the gene matches. The germline V gene encodes CDR1 MNHEY and CDR2 SVGAGI. The CDR3 DNA sequence: TGTGCCAGCAACTGGGACAGTGAAGCTTTCTTT. Residues: CASNWDSEAFF.

This clonotype has at least ten counts. The chain is built from TRBV6-1 and TRBJ1-5; possibly TRBD1 for D (6 bases). Between the trimmed V and J ends, which lost 5 bases and 4 bases, there was a span of 15 bases. This CDR3 contains 15 residues. Germline CDR1 reads MNHNS; CDR2 reads SASEGT. CDR3 coding DNA: TGTGCCAGCAGTCCCTGGTCAGGGGAGAATCAGCCCCAGCATTTT. Its protein product is CASSPWSGENQPQHF.

This clonotype was counted a few times. V is TRBV12-3 or TRBV12-4 and J is TRBJ2-1; D unresolved. The V gene lost 7 bases and the J gene lost 4 bases, with 17 bases spanning the gap. The CDR3 sequence is 15 residues long. The CDR3 protein is CASTPNTGGYNEQFF. CDR3 DNA: TGTGCCAGCACCCCAAATACCGGTGGGTACAATGAGCAGTTCTTC.

This clonotype was observed at least ten times. The V call is TRBV27, the J call TRBJ1-1; 8 bases agree with TRBD1. This CDR3 is built from 16 residues. Unmatched junction bases numbered 8, after V lost 4 bases and J lost 1 base. Germline V CDR1 and CDR2: MNHEY, SMNVEV (reference sequence). The CDR3 DNA is TGTGCCAGCAGTTCCTACAGGGGGAGAACGAACACTGAAGCTTTCTTT. Its translation: CASSSYRGRTNTEAFF.